Below, 18 T cell receptor beta chains from the same sample are listed, as sequenced in a study of shared clonotypes between healthy human individuals. The data were produced by immunoSEQ multiplex PCR, yet TCRdb's version contains in-frame clones alone and is incomplete. Among 2 million to 2.5 million clones listed, approximately 94% were seen once. The naive CD8 fraction comprised CD45RO-negative cells positively selected for CCR7 and excluded terminally differentiated effector memory CD45RA+ cells. The source material was naive CD8+ T cells sorted from blood. These receptors all come from a man in his late teens or twenties in good health.

The chain couples TRBV6-5 to TRBJ2-7; D remains ambiguous. The germline V gene has CDR1 MNHEY and CDR2 SVGAGI. V shed 6 bases and J shed 4 bases, with 16 bases lying between them. The CDR3 loop spans 14 amino acids. Here the CDR3 reads CASSLDSETYEQYF. Written as DNA, the CDR3 is TGTGCCAGCAGCTTAGACTCTGAGACTTACGAGCAGTACTTC.

A note on this clone: The sample has other DNA sequences that encode this CDR3 too. V usage is TRBV6-1 and J usage is TRBJ2-7; no clear D gene. The germline CDR1 and CDR2 sequences are MNHNS and SASEGT. The V and J ends lost 6 bases and 3 bases respectively, with 12 bases between them. The CDR3 runs to 13 residues. CDR3 loop: CASSPRSSYEQYF. CDR3 nucleotide sequence: TGTGCCAGCAGCCCGCGTAGTAGCTACGAGCAGTACTTC.

The V and J genes are TRBV27 and TRBJ2-7; D is unclear. Germline V gene sequence: CDR1 MNHEY, CDR2 SMNVEV (reference sequence). The CDR3 length is 14 residues. V was clipped by 7 bases and J by 0 bases, with 13 bases between them. CDR3 DNA sequence: TGTGCCAGCACCAGTAGGCTAAACTCCTACGAGCAGTACTTC. Amino acids: CASTSRLNSYEQYF.

This clone was recorded only once. The rearrangement joins TRBV11-3 to TRBJ2-2; possibly TRBD2 for D (5 bases). The CDR3 extends over 18 amino acids. Germline CDR1 is SGHNT and CDR2 is YENEEA. V was trimmed by 1 base and J by 5 bases, leaving 20 bases between them. In nucleotides, the CDR3 is TGTGCCAGCAGCTTAGGGTTGCGGGTCCCTTTTAATACCGGGGAGCTGTTTTTT. Its translation: CASSLGLRVPFNTGELFF.

The chain uses TRBV27 and TRBJ1-6; a weak D match, TRBD1 (5 bases). Trimming removed 1 base at V and 10 bases at J, with 11 bases between. This CDR3 spans 14 amino acids. Germline V gene lookup returns CDR1 MNHEY and CDR2 SMNVEV (reference sequence). CDR3 nucleotide sequence: TGTGCCAGCAGTTTATGGGGGGACGGGTCACCCCTCCACTTT. Translation: CASSLWGDGSPLHF.

The chain joins TRBV27 to TRBJ2-1; 8 positions match TRBD1. Per the germline V gene, CDR1 is MNHEY and CDR2 is SMNVEV (reference sequence). CDR3 length: 16 residues. With V trimmed by 8 bases and J by 4 bases, 13 bases remained unmatched. DNA of the CDR3: TGTGCCAGCGGATTTGGTGGGACAGGCCTTTACAATGAGCAGTTCTTC. Protein product: CASGFGGTGLYNEQFF.

This clone has a single count. DNA for the CDR3: TGTGCCAGCAGCCCCTGGACAGATAGCCTCTATGGCTACACCTTC. Translating it yields CASSPWTDSLYGYTF. V usage is TRBV14 and J usage is TRBJ1-2; D perhaps matches TRBD1 (6 bases). From germline, CDR1 is SGHDN and CDR2 FVKESK. The CDR3 is 15 residues long. Deletions cut 4 bases from V and 4 bases from J, with 16 bases between.

Only one count was recorded for this clone. This chain joins TRBV6-5 and TRBJ1-1; D gene unclear. Germline V CDR1 and CDR2: MNHEY, SVGAGI. The CDR3 sequence is 12 residues long. V lost 8 bases and J 2 bases, leaving 9 bases between the germline ends. In DNA, the CDR3 is TGTGCCAGCGGCCTCATAAACACTGAAGCTTTCTTT. Translation: CASGLINTEAFF.

The chain links TRBV7-9 to TRBJ1-5; unclear D gene. CDR1 and CDR2 from the germline V gene are SEHNR and FQNEAQ (reference sequence). Trimming cost V 4 bases and J 3 bases, with 10 bases left between them. The CDR3 contains 14 residues. The chain's CDR3 is CASSSTGFNQPQHF. The DNA for the CDR3 is TGTGCCAGCAGCTCGACGGGCTTCAATCAGCCCCAGCATTTT.

This sequence joins TRBV30 and TRBJ2-1, with 9 bases aligning to TRBD2. Per germline, CDR1 GTSNPN and CDR2 SVGIG (reference sequence). The CDR3 has 17 residues. Unmatched junction bases numbered 15, after V lost 4 bases and J lost 5 bases. CDR3 loop: CAWNQKVSGRLNNEQFF. The CDR3 nucleotides are TGTGCCTGGAACCAAAAGGTTAGCGGGAGATTGAACAATGAGCAGTTCTTC.

This clone was found once. The rearrangement links TRBV11-2 to TRBJ2-1; D call uncertain. Trimming cost V 2 bases and J 0 bases, with 8 bases left between them. Germline lookup yields CDR1 SGHAT and CDR2 FQNNGV. The CDR3 loop spans 15 amino acids. This CDR3 is CASSLHPGSYNEQFF. The CDR3 bases are TGTGCCAGCAGCTTACACCCGGGCTCCTACAATGAGCAGTTCTTC.

As regards this clone: Other DNA sequences from this sample encode an identical CDR3 as well. The genes are TRBV29-1 and TRBJ1-1; 9 bases line up with TRBD1. From germline, CDR1 is SQVTM and CDR2 ANQGSEA. This CDR3 has 12 residues. V was clipped by 6 bases and J by 5 bases; unmatched bases: 4. The CDR3 region has the DNA TGCAGCGTCTCCGGGACAGGGACTGAAGCTTTCTTT. Translating gives CSVSGTGTEAFF.

In nucleotides, the CDR3 is TGTGCCAGCAGTTTAGCGGGAGGTCCGCGGGGGGAGCTGTTTTTT. This sequence encodes CASSLAGGPRGELFF. This chain uses TRBV27 with TRBJ2-2; TRBD2 matches at 8 bases. CDR1 is MNHEY and CDR2 is SMNVEV in the germline V gene (reference sequence). Unmatched junction bases numbered 7, after V lost 2 bases and J lost 8 bases. The CDR3 has 15 amino acids.

This sequence joins TRBV4-1 and TRBJ2-1; 7 bases fit TRBD1. Per the germline V gene, CDR1 is MGHRA and CDR2 is YSYEKL. The CDR3 totals 15 residues. Unmatched junction bases numbered 8, after V lost 4 bases and J lost 5 bases. The CDR3: CASSPVRGSDNEQFF. DNA of the CDR3: TGCGCCAGCAGCCCCGTCAGGGGGTCGGACAATGAGCAGTTCTTC.

In the case of this clone: Other DNA sequences of this sample code for an identical CDR3. This rearrangement joins TRBV4-1 to TRBJ2-7, with TRBD2 matching 9 bases. The CDR3 has 16 amino acids. Germline values: CDR1 MGHRA, CDR2 YSYEKL. The V gene end was trimmed by 0 bases and the J gene end by 1 base; junction bases not matched to a gene: 4. The CDR3 DNA reads as TGCGCCAGCAGCCAAGACCCGCGGGGGGGATCCTACGAGCAGTACTTC. Its protein is CASSQDPRGGSYEQYF.

This clone showed up just a few times. This CDR3 is also generated by other DNA sequences in the sample. V usage is TRBV19 and J usage is TRBJ1-6; no clear D. V was trimmed by 9 bases and J by 2 bases, leaving 8 bases between them. There are 13 residues in the CDR3. Germline lookup yields CDR1 LNHDA and CDR2 SQIVND (reference sequence). The CDR3 DNA follows: TGTGCCAGCGCCGGGGCCTATAATTCACCCCTCCACTTT. It codes for CASAGAYNSPLHF.

V gene TRBV5-6 combines with J gene TRBJ2-3, with 7 bases aligning to TRBD2. The ends lost 5 bases at V and 4 bases at J; junction bases unmatched: 13. The CDR3 is 16 amino acids. Germline lookup yields CDR1 SGHDT and CDR2 YYEEEE. CDR3 loop: CASRGPSGTQADTQYF. DNA for the CDR3: TGTGCCAGCAGGGGACCGAGCGGGACTCAGGCAGATACGCAGTATTTT. Full variable domain (outside the CDR3, taken from reference TRBV5-6 and TRBJ2-3): DAGVTQSPTHLIKTRGQQVTLRCSPKSGHDTVSWYQQALGQGPQFIFQYYEEEERQRGNFPDRFSGHQFPNYSSELNVNALLLGDSALYLCASRGPSGTQADTQYFGPGTRLTVL.

CDR3 nucleotides: TGTGCCAGCAGCGCCGGGACAGCTTCCTCCTACGAGCAGTACTTC. Its protein product is CASSAGTASSYEQYF. The gene calls are TRBV5-8 and TRBJ2-7; 7 bases map to TRBD1. Germline CDR1 is SGHTS and CDR2 is YDEGEE. The CDR3 totals 15 residues. The junction had 7 bases not matched to a gene; V was cut back by 4 bases and J by 0 bases.